This passage covers 20 T cell receptor beta chains from one sample sequenced in a study of T cells in Graves' hyperthyroidism and ophthalmopathy. Amplification yielded TCR beta CDR3 regions, with RNA transcripts as the source. HTBI primers were employed in a first-round RT-PCR of the TCR CDR3. TCRdb fed the multiplex PCR reads into MiXCR, producing one record per CDR3 protein. The sample lists some 500,000 distinct CDR3 sequences, roughly 15% seen once, with around 28% in the top ten. Sequencing used blood. These receptors were taken from a woman in her twenties or thirties with Graves' ophthalmopathy.

This clonotype has ten or more counts. CDR3 nucleotides: TGTGCCAGCAGTTTATCTGCGGGAGCCCCCTCCTACGAGCAGTACTTC. Protein product: CASSLSAGAPSYEQYF. This chain links TRBV28 with TRBJ2-7, with 7 bases identical to TRBD2. The CDR3 extends over 16 amino acids. J lost 0 bases, V lost 1 base, and 6 bases had no gene match. Germline V gene data show CDR1 as MDHEN and CDR2 as SYDVKM.

Here the CDR3 reads CASSLPPTVSYEQYF. CDR3 DNA: TGTGCCAGCAGCTTACCCCCGACCGTGTCCTACGAGCAGTACTTC. This sequence joins TRBV7-2 and TRBJ2-7; D call uncertain. Germline lookup yields CDR1 SGHTA and CDR2 FQGNSA. This CDR3 contains 15 residues. The ends were cut back, 2 bases at V and 1 base at J, with 12 bases in the middle.

This clonotype was picked up a small number of times. The V call is TRBV29-1, the J call TRBJ2-5; 7 positions match TRBD1. This CDR3 spans 12 amino acids. Germline loops: CDR1 SQVTM, CDR2 ANQGSEA. Germline trimming cut 7 bases from V and 2 bases from J; bases unmatched to any gene: 4. The CDR3 coding sequence is TGCAGCGCAGCCAGGGGGCAAGAGACCCAGTACTTC. Its protein is CSAARGQETQYF.

The V and J genes are TRBV6-5 and TRBJ2-5; D not resolved. Germline V CDR1 and CDR2: MNHEY, SVGAGI. The V end lost 3 bases, the J end lost 3 bases, and 5 bases lay between the germline ends. The length of the CDR3 is 12 residues. CDR3 residues: CASSYLEETQYF. The CDR3 region has the DNA TGTGCCAGCAGTTATCTGGAAGAGACCCAGTACTTC.

The V call is TRBV6-1, the J call TRBJ1-1; D possibly corresponds to TRBD1 (6 bases). Germline V CDR1 and CDR2: MNHNS, SASEGT. V lost 5 bases and J 11 bases, leaving 27 bases between the germline ends. This CDR3 is built from 16 residues. The CDR3 loop reads CASSPSTGTQIPGAFF. The CDR3 DNA is TGTGCCAGCAGTCCCTCAACCGGGACACAGATACCGGGGGCTTTCTTT.

This chain joins TRBV29-1 and TRBJ1-1, with 8 bases lining up with TRBD1. CDR3 length equals 14 residues. With 4 bases clipped from V and 3 bases from J, the junction kept 7 bases outside the gene matches. Germline V gives CDR1 SQVTM, CDR2 ANQGSEA. In DNA form, the CDR3 reads TGCAGCGTTGGACCGGACAGGGAACACACTGAAGCTTTCTTT. It encodes CSVGPDREHTEAFF.

This clonotype was recorded a few times. The chain employs TRBV7-9 and TRBJ2-1; 8 bases map to TRBD2. Germline-derived CDR1 and CDR2 are SEHNR and FQNEAQ (reference sequence). The CDR3 is made up of 16 amino acids. V shed 2 bases and J 4 bases; nucleotides not matched to a gene: 7. DNA for the CDR3: TGTGCCAGCAGCTTAAGGGCACTAGCGGAGTACAATGAGCAGTTCTTC. Translation gives CASSLRALAEYNEQFF.

The CDR3 loop is CASSQDGLHRTTGELFF. CDR3 nucleotide sequence: TGCGCCAGCAGCCAAGACGGGCTACACAGGACCACCGGGGAGCTGTTTTTT. The chain recombines TRBV4-3 with TRBJ2-2; weak D call: TRBD1 (5 bases). The CDR3 is made up of 17 amino acids. Germline V gene lookup returns CDR1 LGHNA and CDR2 YSLEER. Between the trimmed V and J ends, which lost 0 bases and 4 bases, there was a span of 15 bases.

This clonotype came up many times. J is TRBJ2-3 and V is TRBV24-1; 8 positions match TRBD2. The germline gives CDR1 KGHDR, CDR2 SFDVKD. V gave up 3 bases and J gave up 3 bases; unmatched junction bases: 4. The CDR3 length is 15 residues. CDR3 bases: TGTGCCACCAGTGATCCCAGCGGGAGTACAGATACGCAGTATTTT. Translated, it gives CATSDPSGSTDTQYF.

This clonotype has only a few counts. The chain uses TRBV29-1 and TRBJ2-5, with D possibly being TRBD2 (5 bases). The germline gives CDR1 SQVTM, CDR2 ANQGSEA. CDR3 length equals 15 residues. Trimming took off 7 bases at V and 4 bases at J, with 22 bases between the two ends. This CDR3 reads CSASAPGGGLETQYF. For the CDR3, the DNA is TGCAGCGCAAGCGCCCCGGGTGGAGGCTTAGAGACCCAGTACTTC.

The chain combines TRBV7-9 with TRBJ1-3; D call uncertain. Germline CDR1 SEHNR, CDR2 FQNEAQ (reference sequence). There are 14 residues in the CDR3. V lost 7 bases, J lost 2 bases, and 12 bases lay in between. CDR3 sequence (DNA): TGTGCCAGCATCAGGCTAAGAACTGGAAACACCATATATTTT. Amino acids: CASIRLRTGNTIYF. Using reference TRBV7-9 and TRBJ1-3 for the parts outside the CDR3, the full variable domain is DTGVSQNPRHKITKRGQNVTFRCDPISEHNRLYWYRQTLGQGPEFLTYFQNEAQLEKSRLLSDRFSAERPKGSFSTLEIQRTEQGDSAMYLCASIRLRTGNTIYFGEGSWLTVV.

This clonotype was detected a few times. The J gene is TRBJ2-7, the V gene TRBV29-1; 9 nucleotides align to TRBD2. The V segment lost 6 bases and the J segment 2 bases; nucleotides outside the gene matches: 20. CDR1 SQVTM and CDR2 ANQGSEA come from the germline V gene. The CDR3 sequence is 18 residues long. This CDR3 is CSVQLGQFRLAATYEQYF. As DNA, the CDR3 is TGCAGCGTCCAACTAGGACAATTTAGACTAGCGGCCACCTACGAGCAGTACTTC.

This clonotype was picked up many times. At one end the junction does not follow the germline gene, possibly because of a read error. CDR3 protein: CGGTGKISGYTF. The CDR3 nucleotides are TGCGGGGGGACCGGAAAAATTAGTGGCTACACCTTC. The V and J genes are TRBV30 and TRBJ1-2; tentatively, D is TRBD1 (5 bases). Germline assignment: CDR1 GTSNPN and CDR2 SVGIG (reference sequence). CDR3 length: 12 amino acids.

This clonotype was counted a few times. This chain connects TRBV6-1 to TRBJ2-1; TRBD2 aligns across 7 bases. This CDR3 has 13 amino acids. In germline, CDR1 is MNHNS, CDR2 SASEGT. V shed 0 bases and J 10 bases; nucleotides not matched to a gene: 3. CDR3 protein: CASSEARREEQFF. The CDR3 DNA follows: TGTGCCAGCAGTGAAGCGCGGCGGGAGGAGCAGTTCTTC.

The chain has TRBV18 and TRBJ2-3; 7 bases match TRBD2. The junction had 7 bases not matched to a gene; V was cut back by 8 bases and J by 5 bases. Germline CDR1 is KGHSH and CDR2 is LQKENI. There are 13 residues in the CDR3. The CDR3 region has the DNA TGTGCCAGCAGACGGGAGGTTGGAGATACGCAGTATTTT. This encodes CASRREVGDTQYF.

The chain is built from TRBV30 and TRBJ2-5; D is unclear. V was shortened by 7 bases and J by 5 bases, with 5 bases between the two germline ends. This CDR3 has 9 residues. The V gene's germline CDR1 is GTSNPN and CDR2 SVGIG (reference sequence). The CDR3 here is CALGETQYF. The CDR3 DNA sequence: TGTGCCTTGGGGGAGACCCAGTACTTC.

This clonotype occurred many times. The rearrangement uses TRBV3-1 and TRBJ2-7; D tentatively reads TRBD1 or TRBD2 (5 bases each). The CDR3 runs 15 residues. Trimming removed 2 bases from V and 1 base from J, with 12 bases in between. The germline CDR1 and CDR2 sequences are LGHDT and YNNKEL (reference sequence). The CDR3, as DNA: TGTGCCAGCAGCCAACCCCGGGACGGATCCTACGAGCAGTACTTC. Protein sequence: CASSQPRDGSYEQYF.

In regard to this clonotype: A much bigger clone sits one base away, suggesting this may be a read error. This chain joins TRBV10-3 and TRBJ1-2; D gene unclear. CDR3 length: 13 amino acids. Looked up from germline, CDR1 is ENHRY and CDR2 is SYGVKD. Trimming left V 7 bases short and J 8 bases short, with 17 bases between. The CDR3 is CAINEVPARGYTF. The CDR3 DNA is TGTGCCATCAACGAGGTGCCTGCGAGAGGCTACACCTTC.

The chain joins TRBV24-1 to TRBJ1-5; D is perhaps TRBD1 (5 bases). The CDR3 is 16 amino acids. Trimming shortened V by 5 bases and J by 1 base, and 14 bases separated the two germline ends. Germline CDR1 KGHDR, CDR2 SFDVKD. The CDR3 sequence: CATSGLGRTSNQPQHF. CDR3 coding DNA: TGTGCCACCAGTGGGCTGGGACGGACCAGCAATCAGCCCCAGCATTTT.

This clonotype appeared a few times. The chain has TRBV7-9 and TRBJ2-7; no clear D. CDR1 and CDR2 from the germline V gene are SEHNR and FQNEAQ (reference sequence). The CDR3 is 15 residues long. V lost 2 bases to trimming and J lost 3 bases, with 14 bases between them. The chain's CDR3 is CASSLRSVTFYEQYF. The CDR3 DNA reads as TGTGCCAGCAGCTTACGATCTGTGACTTTCTACGAGCAGTACTTC.